This T cell receptor (beta chain) was identified during a study of T cells in Graves' hyperthyroidism and ophthalmopathy. Study-level results: Ophthalmopathy was identified by the model a median approximately 6.4 months ahead of onset. Most expanded thyroid clonotypes above 0.001 also appeared in blood.

Trimming took 6 bases from V and 9 from J, leaving 21 bases between them. CDR1 DFQATT and CDR2 SNEGSKA come from the germline V gene (reference sequence). This CDR3 has 14 residues. Patients between 18 and 65 years old had hyperthyroidism, newly diagnosed and lasting under 2 months. Orbital computed tomography and thyroid ultrasound, together with serum TRAb and thyroxine and clinical symptoms, were used for diagnoses. Template material for amplifying TCR beta CDR3 regions consisted of RNA transcripts. The TCR CDR3 was amplified in a first-round RT-PCR using the HTBI primer set. One entry per CDR3 protein results from TCRdb running MiXCR on the multiplex PCR reads. Counted here are 280,000 or so distinct CDR3 sequences, roughly 15% occurring once; the ten biggest clones make up about 33%. This clonotype appeared a few times. Its cognate antigen is unknown.

Sequenced: blood. The TCR was taken from a woman in her forties or fifties with Graves' hyperthyroidism that later progressed to Graves' ophthalmopathy. This sequence joins TRBV20-1 and TRBJ1-3; D call uncertain. The chain's CDR3 is CSADQMGSETTIYF. As DNA, the CDR3 is TGCAGTGCCGATCAGATGGGGTCGGAGACCACCATATATTTT.